These 3 T cell receptor beta chains came from one sample sequenced in a study of T cell changes during pregnancy in multiple sclerosis. This table comes from immunoSEQ multiplex PCR, and its TCRdb copy is limited to in-frame clones, with some not included. This table holds more than 40,000 clones, 90% to 95% found once. This material consisted of CD8+ T cells from peripheral blood mononuclear cells, taken in the third trimester of pregnancy. The receptors were gathered from a female donor with multiple sclerosis, enrolled in a pregnancy study.

The chain carries TRBV27 and TRBJ1-1; no reliable D call. The CDR3 contains 13 residues. Germline CDR1 reads MNHEY; CDR2 reads SMNVEV (reference sequence). V lost 3 bases and J 1 base, leaving 6 bases between the germline ends. The CDR3 DNA reads as TGTGCCAGCAGTTTGGGAGAGAACACTGAAGCTTTCTTT. Translated, it gives CASSLGENTEAFF.

The chain is built from TRBV7-3 and TRBJ2-1; TRBD2 aligns across 7 bases. Germline CDR1 SGHTA, CDR2 FQGTGA. The CDR3 contains 14 residues. V shed 2 bases and J 9 bases; nucleotides not matched to a gene: 7. CDR3 coding DNA: TGTGCCAGCAGCTTAGAGGGAGGGCCTGGTGAGCAGTTCTTC. It specifies CASSLEGGPGEQFF.

The chain links TRBV6-4 to TRBJ1-1; D is perhaps TRBD1 (6 bases). V shed 4 bases and J shed 5 bases, with 14 bases lying between them. Germline CDR1 is MRHNA and CDR2 is SNTAGT. CDR3 length: 14 residues. CDR3 nucleotide sequence: TGTGCCAGCAGTGTCGGGGGGCCGTGGACTGAAGCTTTCTTT. It codes for CASSVGGPWTEAFF.